This paragraph covers one T cell receptor (beta chain) sequence. Its antigen is still unknown. Deletions cut 6 bases from V and 3 bases from J, with 11 bases between. The CDR3 contains 13 residues. The data derive from a study of post-analysis software for immune sequencing data. Looking at the study overall: Some patients lacked subtype; others had relapsing-remitting, secondary progressive or progressive-relapsing disease.

Overall study findings and caveats: Diversity measured as normalized Chao1 was significantly lower in multiple sclerosis patients than in controls. Patients had higher frequencies than controls of about 5 TRBV segments, including TRBV5-6, TRBV5-1 and TRBV20-1. Strong co-clustering by F measure was evident for samples that had been prepared in the same batch.

Libraries were made from TCR beta cDNA, and they carried unique molecular identifiers. When about 1 to 11 million T cells were used, they gave 500,000 or so cDNA molecules. TCRdb recomputed calls from the PCR reads with MiXCR, one row per CDR3 protein. The table lists some 500,000 distinct CDR3 sequences, 40% to 55% of them singletons. The J gene is TRBJ1-2, the V gene TRBV12-3 or TRBV12-4; D perhaps matches TRBD1 (6 bases). Sequencing was done on a sample of blood. The origin of this receptor is a girl between 10 and 17 years old with multiple sclerosis. In nucleotides, the CDR3 is TGTGCCAGCAGCGAACAGGGTTACTATGGCTACACCTTC. Amino acids: CASSEQGYYGYTF.